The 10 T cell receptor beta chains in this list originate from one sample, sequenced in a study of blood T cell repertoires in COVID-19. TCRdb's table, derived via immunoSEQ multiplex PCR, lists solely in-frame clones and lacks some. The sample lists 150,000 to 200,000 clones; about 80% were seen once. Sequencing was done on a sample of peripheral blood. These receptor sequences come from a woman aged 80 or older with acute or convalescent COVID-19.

The CDR3 nucleotides are TGTGCCAGCAGCTCTAGCGGGAGAAGTAGCGAGCAGTACTTC. Protein: CASSSSGRSSEQYF. The V and J genes are TRBV7-2 and TRBJ2-7, with TRBD2 matching 10 bases. V shed 4 bases, J shed 6 bases, and the junction held 6 bases outside the gene matches. The length of the CDR3 is 14 residues. In germline, CDR1 is SGHTA, CDR2 FQGNSA.

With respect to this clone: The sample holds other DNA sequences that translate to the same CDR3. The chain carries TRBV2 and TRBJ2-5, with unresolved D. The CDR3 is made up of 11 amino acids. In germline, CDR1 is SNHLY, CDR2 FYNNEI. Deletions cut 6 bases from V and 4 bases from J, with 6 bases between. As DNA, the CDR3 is TGTGCCAGCAGGAGAGCAGAGACCCAGTACTTC. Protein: CASRRAETQYF.

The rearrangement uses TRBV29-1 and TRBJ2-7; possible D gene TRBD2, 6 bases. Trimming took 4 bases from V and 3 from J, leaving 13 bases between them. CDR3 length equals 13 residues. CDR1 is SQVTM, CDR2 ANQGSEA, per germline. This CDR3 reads CSVVSRGIYEQYF. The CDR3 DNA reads TGCAGCGTTGTGTCGCGGGGTATCTACGAGCAGTACTTC.

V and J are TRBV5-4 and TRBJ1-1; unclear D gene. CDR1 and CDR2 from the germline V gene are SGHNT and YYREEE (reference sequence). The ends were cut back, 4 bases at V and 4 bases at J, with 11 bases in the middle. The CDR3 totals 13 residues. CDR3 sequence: CASSLGRGTEAFF. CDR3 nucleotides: TGTGCCAGCAGCCTTGGTCGCGGCACTGAAGCTTTCTTT.

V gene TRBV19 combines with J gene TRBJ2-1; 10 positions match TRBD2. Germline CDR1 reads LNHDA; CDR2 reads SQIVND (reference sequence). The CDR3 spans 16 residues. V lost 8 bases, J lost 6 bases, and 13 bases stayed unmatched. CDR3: CASGALAGSTSNEQFF. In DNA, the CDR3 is TGTGCCAGTGGGGCACTAGCGGGATCAACGAGCAATGAGCAGTTCTTC.

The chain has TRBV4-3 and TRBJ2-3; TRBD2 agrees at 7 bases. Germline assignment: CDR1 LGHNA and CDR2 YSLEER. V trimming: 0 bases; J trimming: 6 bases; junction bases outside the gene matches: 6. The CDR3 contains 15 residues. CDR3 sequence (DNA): TGCGCCAGCAGCCAAGACGGGCGGGAGTCTGATACGCAGTATTTT. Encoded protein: CASSQDGRESDTQYF.

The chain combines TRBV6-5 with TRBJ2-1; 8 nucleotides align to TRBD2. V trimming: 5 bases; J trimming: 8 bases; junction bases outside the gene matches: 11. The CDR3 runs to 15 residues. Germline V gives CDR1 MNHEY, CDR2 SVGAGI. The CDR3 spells CASSHGLAGTDEQFF. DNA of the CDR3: TGTGCCAGCAGTCACGGACTAGCAGGGACTGATGAGCAGTTCTTC.

The DNA for the CDR3 is TGTGCCAGCAGTTACAGACAGGGGGTCAACACTGAAGCTTTCTTT. It codes for CASSYRQGVNTEAFF. The chain recombines TRBV6-2 or TRBV6-3 with TRBJ1-1; 9 bases are shared with TRBD1. Germline CDR1 reads MNHEY; CDR2 reads SVGEGT. This CDR3 is built from 15 residues. V lost 2 bases to trimming and J lost 2 bases; unmatched junction nucleotides: 3.

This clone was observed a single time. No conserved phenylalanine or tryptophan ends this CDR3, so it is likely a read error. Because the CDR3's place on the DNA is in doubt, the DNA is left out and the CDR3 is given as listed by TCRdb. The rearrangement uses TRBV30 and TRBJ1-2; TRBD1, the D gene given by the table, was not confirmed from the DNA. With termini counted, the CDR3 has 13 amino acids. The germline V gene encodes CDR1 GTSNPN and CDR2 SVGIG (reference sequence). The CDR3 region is CAWSGGQGDRTDL.

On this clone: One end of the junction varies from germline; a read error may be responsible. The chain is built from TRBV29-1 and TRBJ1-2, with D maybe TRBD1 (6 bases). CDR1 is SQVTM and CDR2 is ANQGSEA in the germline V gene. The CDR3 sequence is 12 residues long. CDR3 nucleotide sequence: TGCGGCGTTCCCAGGGGCGCGTATGGCTACACCTTC. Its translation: CGVPRGAYGYTF.